The 12 T cell receptor beta chains listed next were all sequenced from one sample in a study of CD8 T cells in ankylosing spondylitis. TCRdb used MiXCR to reprocess the 5' RACE reads, holding one entry per CDR3 protein. This table has 200,000 or so distinct CDR3 sequences, around 13% appearing once. Sequenced input: blood, either unsorted or a sorted T cell fraction (not recorded which). The receptors were sampled from a female donor with ankylosing spondylitis or in good health (not recorded which).

The DNA of the CDR3 is TGCGCCAGCAGCCGGGACAGGGCGGCTGAAAAACTGTTTTTT. As protein: CASSRDRAAEKLFF. This chain connects TRBV4-3 to TRBJ1-4; 9 positions agree with TRBD1. This CDR3 has 14 residues. Germline V gene data show CDR1 as LGHNA and CDR2 as YSLEER. With 4 bases clipped from V and 7 bases from J, the junction kept 4 bases outside the gene matches.

There are many counts of this clonotype. The gene calls are TRBV20-1 and TRBJ2-7, with a weak D call TRBD2 (5 bases). Germline CDR1 is DFQATT and CDR2 is SNEGSKA (reference sequence). This CDR3 is built from 12 residues. V lost 5 bases and J lost 3, with 11 bases in between. CDR3 loop: CSAPRENYEQYF. The CDR3 DNA reads as TGCAGTGCTCCTAGGGAGAACTACGAGCAGTACTTC.

CDR3 nucleotides: TGCAGTGCTAGTAAGGCCCGAAGGTCAGATACGCAGTATTTT. Translating it yields CSASKARRSDTQYF. The V gene is TRBV20-1, the J gene TRBJ2-3; D remains unclear. The CDR3 is 14 amino acids. Trimming cost V 3 bases and J 4 bases, with 14 bases left between them. CDR1 and CDR2 (germline): DFQATT, SNEGSKA (reference sequence).

As for this clonotype: A single base separates this from a much larger clone, so it may be a read error. The chain carries TRBV15 and TRBJ2-5, with a weak D call TRBD1 (6 bases). Per the germline V gene, CDR1 is LNHNV and CDR2 is YYDKDF (reference sequence). Trimming left V 5 bases short and J 2 bases short, with 18 bases between. The CDR3 spans 16 residues. The chain's CDR3 is CATSLGAAHYQETQYF. In DNA, the CDR3 is TGTGCCACCAGCTTGGGGGCCGCACACTATCAAGAGACCCAGTACTTC.

The V gene is TRBV5-1, the J gene TRBJ1-5; D is perhaps TRBD1 (6 bases). The length of the CDR3 is 17 residues. CDR1 and CDR2 (germline): SGHRS, YFSETQ. The ends were cut back, 4 bases at V and 0 bases at J, with 17 bases in the middle. CDR3 sequence: CASSPGPGQPSNQPQHF. The CDR3 region has the DNA TGCGCCAGCAGCCCTGGCCCCGGACAGCCTAGCAATCAGCCCCAGCATTTT.

This clonotype came up many times. This chain uses TRBV5-1 with TRBJ1-6; D unclear. This CDR3 is 13 amino acids long. V lost 7 bases and J 7 bases, leaving 12 bases between the germline ends. Germline CDR1 SGHRS, CDR2 YFSETQ. The CDR3 DNA is TGCGCCAGCGGAAGCGACCGAAATTCACCCCTCCACTTT. It translates to CASGSDRNSPLHF.

This clonotype came up a few times. The chain links TRBV7-2 to TRBJ1-3; D call uncertain. This CDR3 contains 14 residues. V was pared by 1 base and J by 0 bases, with 4 bases between. Looked up from germline, CDR1 is SGHTA and CDR2 is FQGNSA. CDR3: CASSLEFSGNTIYF. The CDR3 region has the DNA TGTGCCAGCAGCTTAGAATTCTCTGGAAACACCATATATTTT.

V gene TRBV30 combines with J gene TRBJ2-7, with 8 bases fitting TRBD1. V dropped 3 bases and J dropped 6; count of bases not matched to a gene: 7. This CDR3 has 13 residues. CDR1 GTSNPN and CDR2 SVGIG come from the germline V gene (reference sequence). The chain's CDR3 is CAWSGQGGTEQYF. The CDR3 region has the DNA TGTGCCTGGAGCGGACAGGGAGGAACCGAGCAGTACTTC.

This clonotype was detected ten times or more. The J gene is TRBJ2-3, the V gene TRBV5-1, with TRBD2 matching over 7 bases. The CDR3 loop spans 15 amino acids. From germline, CDR1 is SGHRS and CDR2 YFSETQ. The J segment lost 5 bases and the V segment lost 2 bases, leaving 8 bases of the junction unmatched. CDR3 sequence: CASSFMREQVDTQYF. The DNA for the CDR3 is TGCGCCAGCAGCTTTATGCGGGAGCAGGTAGATACGCAGTATTTT.

Notes on this clonotype: It may be a read error: a sequence one base away is much more abundant. The V and J genes are TRBV9 and TRBJ1-4, with TRBD1 as a possible D gene (5 bases). CDR1 is SGDLS, CDR2 YYNGEE, per germline. The CDR3 is 14 amino acids. The CDR3 protein is CAGSSQGGNEKLFF. CDR3 coding DNA: TGTGCCGGCAGCTCCCAGGGAGGGAATGAAAAACTGTTTTTT.

In this sample, this clonotype turned up many times. CDR3 loop: CSAPTQTSYGYTF. The CDR3 region has the DNA TGCAGTGCCCCGACCCAAACTAGTTATGGCTACACCTTC. The chain uses TRBV20-1 and TRBJ1-2; no clear D gene. Per germline, CDR1 DFQATT and CDR2 SNEGSKA (reference sequence). V was shortened by 6 bases and J by 5 bases, with 16 bases between the two germline ends. This CDR3 contains 13 residues.

As for this clonotype: This may stem from a read error, because a much larger clone lies one nucleotide away. The V call is TRBV6-4, the J call TRBJ2-2, with 10 bases fitting TRBD1. Germline loops: CDR1 MRHNA, CDR2 SNTAGT. The CDR3 runs 17 residues. The chain's CDR3 is CASSRDGTGDNIGELFF. The CDR3 DNA sequence: TGTGCCAGCAGTAGGGACGGGACAGGGGACAACATCGGGGAGCTGTTTTTT.